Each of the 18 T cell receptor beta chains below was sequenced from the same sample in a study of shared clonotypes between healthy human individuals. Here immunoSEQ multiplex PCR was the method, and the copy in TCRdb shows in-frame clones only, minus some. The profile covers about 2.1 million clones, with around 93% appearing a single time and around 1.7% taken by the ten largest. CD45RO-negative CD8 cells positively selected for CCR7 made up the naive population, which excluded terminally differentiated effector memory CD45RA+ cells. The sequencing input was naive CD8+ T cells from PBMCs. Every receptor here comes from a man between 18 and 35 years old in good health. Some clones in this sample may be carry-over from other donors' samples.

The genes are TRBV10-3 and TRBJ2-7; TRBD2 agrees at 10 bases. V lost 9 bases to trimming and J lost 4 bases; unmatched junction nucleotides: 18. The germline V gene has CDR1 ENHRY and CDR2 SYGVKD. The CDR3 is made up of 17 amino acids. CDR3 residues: CAIGESTSGPRGYEQYF. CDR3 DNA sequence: TGTGCCATAGGCGAGTCGACTAGCGGGCCCCGGGGTTACGAGCAGTACTTC.

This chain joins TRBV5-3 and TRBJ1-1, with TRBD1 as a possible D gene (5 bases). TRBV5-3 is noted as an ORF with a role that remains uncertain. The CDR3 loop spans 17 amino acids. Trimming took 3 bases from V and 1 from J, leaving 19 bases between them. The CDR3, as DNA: TGTGCCAGAAGCTCATCCGGGAGAAAAGGGACGAACACTGAAGCTTTCTTT. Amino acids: CARSSSGRKGTNTEAFF.

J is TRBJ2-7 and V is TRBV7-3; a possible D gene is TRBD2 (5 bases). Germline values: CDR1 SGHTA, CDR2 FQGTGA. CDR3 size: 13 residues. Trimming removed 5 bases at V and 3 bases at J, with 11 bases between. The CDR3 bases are TGTGCCAGCAGCGAGGGTCGGGGCTACGAGCAGTACTTC. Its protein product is CASSEGRGYEQYF.

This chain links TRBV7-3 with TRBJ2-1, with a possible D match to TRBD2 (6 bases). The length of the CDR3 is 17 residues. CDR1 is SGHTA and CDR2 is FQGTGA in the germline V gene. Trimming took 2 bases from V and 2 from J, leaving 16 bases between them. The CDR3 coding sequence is TGTGCCAGCAGCTTATTGCCTGTTAGCGGTACCTACAATGAGCAGTTCTTC. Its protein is CASSLLPVSGTYNEQFF.

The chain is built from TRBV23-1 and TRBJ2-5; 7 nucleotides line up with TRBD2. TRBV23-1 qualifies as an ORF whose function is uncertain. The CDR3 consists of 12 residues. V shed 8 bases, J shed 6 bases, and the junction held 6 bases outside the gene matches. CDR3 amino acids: CASPRGEKTQYF. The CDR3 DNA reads TGCGCCAGCCCTCGGGGGGAAAAGACCCAGTACTTC.

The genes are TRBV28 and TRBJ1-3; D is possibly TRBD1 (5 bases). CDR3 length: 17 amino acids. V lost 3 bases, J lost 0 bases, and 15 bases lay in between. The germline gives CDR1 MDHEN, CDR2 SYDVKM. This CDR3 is CASSFRERFFSGNTIYF. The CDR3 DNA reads TGTGCCAGCAGTTTCAGGGAGCGGTTCTTCTCTGGAAACACCATATATTTT.

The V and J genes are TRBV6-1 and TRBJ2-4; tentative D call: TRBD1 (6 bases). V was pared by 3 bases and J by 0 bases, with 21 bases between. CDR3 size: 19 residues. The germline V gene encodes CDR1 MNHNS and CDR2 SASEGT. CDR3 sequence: CASSEDSLIGNIAKNIQYF. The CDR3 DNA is TGTGCCAGCAGTGAGGACAGTCTTATTGGGAATATAGCCAAAAACATTCAGTACTTC.

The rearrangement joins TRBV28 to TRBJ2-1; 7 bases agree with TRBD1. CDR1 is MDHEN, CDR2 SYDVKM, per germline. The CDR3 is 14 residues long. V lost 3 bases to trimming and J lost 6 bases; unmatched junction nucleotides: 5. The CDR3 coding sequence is TGTGCCAGCAGTTTGAAAAGACAGGGCAATGAGCAGTTCTTC. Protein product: CASSLKRQGNEQFF. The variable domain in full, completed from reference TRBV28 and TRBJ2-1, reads DVKVTQSSRYLVKRTGEKVFLECVQDMDHENMFWYRQDPGLGLRLIYFSYDVKMKEKGDIPEGYSVSREKKERFSLILESASTNQTSMYLCASSLKRQGNEQFFGPGTRLTVL.

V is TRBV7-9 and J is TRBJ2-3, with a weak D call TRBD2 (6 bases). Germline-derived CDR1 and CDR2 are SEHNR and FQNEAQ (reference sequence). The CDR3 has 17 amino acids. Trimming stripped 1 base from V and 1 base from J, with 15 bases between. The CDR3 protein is CASSLGAEGEGTDTQYF. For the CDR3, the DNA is TGTGCCAGCAGCTTAGGGGCGGAGGGCGAGGGCACAGATACGCAGTATTTT.

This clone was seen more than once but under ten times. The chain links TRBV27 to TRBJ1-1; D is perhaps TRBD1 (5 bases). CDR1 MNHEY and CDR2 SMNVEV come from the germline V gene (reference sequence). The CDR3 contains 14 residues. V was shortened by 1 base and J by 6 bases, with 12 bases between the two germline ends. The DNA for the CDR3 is TGTGCCAGCAGTTTATGGGGTGGGGGGTCTGAAGCTTTCTTT. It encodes CASSLWGGGSEAFF.

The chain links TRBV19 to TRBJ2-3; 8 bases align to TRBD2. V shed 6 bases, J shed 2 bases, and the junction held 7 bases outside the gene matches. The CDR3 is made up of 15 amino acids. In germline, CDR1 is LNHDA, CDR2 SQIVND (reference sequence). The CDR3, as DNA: TGTGCCAGTAGAGAGCGGGAGTTCCCCACAGATACGCAGTATTTT. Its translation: CASREREFPTDTQYF.

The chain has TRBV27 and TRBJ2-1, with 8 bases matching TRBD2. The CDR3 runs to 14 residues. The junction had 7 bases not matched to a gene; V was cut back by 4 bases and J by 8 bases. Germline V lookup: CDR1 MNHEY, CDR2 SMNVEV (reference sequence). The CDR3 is CASSYTGGPDEQFF. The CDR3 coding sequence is TGTGCCAGCAGTTATACGGGAGGGCCTGATGAGCAGTTCTTC.

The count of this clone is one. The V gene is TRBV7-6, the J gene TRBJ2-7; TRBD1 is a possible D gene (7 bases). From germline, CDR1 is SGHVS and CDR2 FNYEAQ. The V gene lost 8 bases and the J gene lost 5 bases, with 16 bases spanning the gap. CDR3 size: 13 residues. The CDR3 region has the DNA TGTGCCAGCGCCGCAGGGGGGACGCACGAGCAGTACTTC. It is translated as CASAAGGTHEQYF.

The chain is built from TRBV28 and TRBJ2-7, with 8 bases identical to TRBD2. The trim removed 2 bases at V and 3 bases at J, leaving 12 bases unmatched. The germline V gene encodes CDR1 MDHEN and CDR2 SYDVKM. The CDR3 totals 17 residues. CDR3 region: CASSLSPSGLTLYEQYF. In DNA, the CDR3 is TGTGCCAGCAGTTTAAGCCCTAGCGGGCTTACCCTCTACGAGCAGTACTTC.

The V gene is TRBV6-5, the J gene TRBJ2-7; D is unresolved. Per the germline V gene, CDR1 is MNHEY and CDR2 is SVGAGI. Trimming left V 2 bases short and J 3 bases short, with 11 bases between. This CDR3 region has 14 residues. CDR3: CASSYGESFYEQYF. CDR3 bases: TGTGCCAGCAGTTACGGCGAGTCCTTCTACGAGCAGTACTTC.

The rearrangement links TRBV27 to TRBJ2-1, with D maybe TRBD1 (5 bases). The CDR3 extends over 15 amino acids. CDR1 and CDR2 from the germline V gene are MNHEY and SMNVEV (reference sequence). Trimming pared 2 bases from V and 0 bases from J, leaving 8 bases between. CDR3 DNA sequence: TGTGCCAGCAGTTTAGGGGCTAGCTCCTACAATGAGCAGTTCTTC. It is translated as CASSLGASSYNEQFF.

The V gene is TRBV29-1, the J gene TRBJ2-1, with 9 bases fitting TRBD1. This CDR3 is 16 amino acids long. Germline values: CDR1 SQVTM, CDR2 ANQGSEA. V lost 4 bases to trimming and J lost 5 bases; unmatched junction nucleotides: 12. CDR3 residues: CSVGQGVNQNNNEQFF. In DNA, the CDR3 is TGCAGCGTTGGACAGGGGGTGAACCAAAACAACAATGAGCAGTTCTTC.

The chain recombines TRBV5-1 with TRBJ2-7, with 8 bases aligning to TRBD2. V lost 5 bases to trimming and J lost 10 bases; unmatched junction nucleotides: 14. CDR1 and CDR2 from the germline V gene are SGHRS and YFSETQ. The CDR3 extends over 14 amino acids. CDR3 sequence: CASRVLTSGPPQYF. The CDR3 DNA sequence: TGCGCCAGCAGGGTTCTTACTAGCGGCCCACCTCAGTACTTC.